What follows describes a single T cell receptor beta chain. Its antigen is not identified. PCR primers comprised 60 Vbeta and 13 Jbeta primers. Method: immunoSEQ multiplex PCR; TCRdb's copy keeps in-frame clones and lacks some. The sample spans fewer than 85,000 clones; the ten largest clones claim roughly an eighth. Germline V CDR1 and CDR2: LNHDA, SQIVND (reference sequence). Trimming took off 2 bases at V and 3 bases at J, with 8 bases between the two ends. The CDR3 length is 14 residues. The data are from a study of cytomegalovirus exposure and HLA in healthy donors. General study results and limits: Listed as cytomegalovirus-associated were 170 or so TCR beta chains. Donors were assumed by presence/absence analyses to have roughly uniform sequencing depth.

Material for sequencing was PBMCs. This sequence was found in a man aged 50-60 years in good health and CMV-seropositive. The J gene is TRBJ1-5, the V gene TRBV19; maybe TRBD1 (6 bases). CDR3 region: CASSISGVNQPQHF. In nucleotides, the CDR3 is TGTGCCAGTAGTATATCAGGGGTCAATCAGCCCCAGCATTTT.